This T cell receptor (beta chain) is drawn from a study of cytomegalovirus exposure and HLA in healthy donors. V lost 6 bases to trimming and J lost 5 bases; unmatched junction nucleotides: 9. The CDR3 contains 14 residues. Per the germline V gene, CDR1 is MNHEY and CDR2 is SVGAGI. Findings and caveats of the study: Cytomegalovirus status was reportedly diagnosed by the classifier with high sensitivity and specificity. Analysis performed later showed TCR beta chains linked to HLA being more clonally expanded than equally common others. Common viral pathogens (according to a later analysis) appeared linked to several of the most significant clusters.

The PCR contained 60 Vbeta and 13 Jbeta primers. Authors' processing steps: The count from a later analysis was roughly 80 million unique TCR beta chains, around 10 million of them shared. Libraries were prepared by immunoSEQ multiplex PCR; TCRdb keeps only in-frame clonotypes and omits some of them. The D gene and trimming were derived from the DNA, and the V and J assignments and clone size from that table. The table lists about 94,000 clones, 75% to 85% of them singletons. Points on this clone: The antigen remains unidentified.

The chain employs TRBV6-5 and TRBJ2-5, with 7 positions matching TRBD2. The clonotype was recovered from a woman aged 40 to 50 in good health and CMV-seronegative. The sequenced sample was PBMCs. The CDR3 region is CASRSATSHETQYF. CDR3 nucleotide sequence: TGTGCCAGCAGGTCTGCGACTAGCCATGAGACCCAGTACTTC.